The T cell receptor beta chain described here comes from a study of cytomegalovirus exposure and HLA in healthy donors. Study-wide results and limits: What was likely a sequencing artifact was a cluster of highly shared sequence variants.

Germline CDR1 and CDR2: MDHEN and SYDVKM. The CDR3 covers 12 residues. For this clone: Its antigen is still unknown. The junction departs from germline at one end; a sequencing error may be responsible.

Primers for the PCR totalled 60 Vbeta and 13 Jbeta. Sequencing was performed with immunoSEQ multiplex PCR; in TCRdb, only in-frame clones are kept and a portion is missing. The table has about 150,000 clones, roughly 70% seen once. What was sequenced was PBMCs. The chain employs TRBV28 and TRBJ1-2; 9 bases are shared with TRBD1. This TCR derives from a woman aged 35 to 49 in good health and CMV-seronegative. The CDR3 sequence is CVSSGQGRGYTF. The CDR3 region has the DNA TGTGTCAGCTCAGGACAGGGGCGAGGCTACACCTTC.